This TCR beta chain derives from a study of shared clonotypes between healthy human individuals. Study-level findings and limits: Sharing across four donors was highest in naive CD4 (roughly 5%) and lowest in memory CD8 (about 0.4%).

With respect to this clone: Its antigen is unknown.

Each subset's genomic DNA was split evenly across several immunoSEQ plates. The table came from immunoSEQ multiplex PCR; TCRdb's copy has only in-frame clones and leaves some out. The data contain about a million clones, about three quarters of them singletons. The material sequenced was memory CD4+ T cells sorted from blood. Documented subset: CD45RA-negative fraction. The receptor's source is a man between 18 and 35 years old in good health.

CDR3 coding DNA: TGTGCCAGCAGCTTAGCGCTGGGCGGGAGGGCTTACGAGCAGTACTTC. Its protein product is CASSLALGGRAYEQYF. The chain recombines TRBV7-2 with TRBJ2-7; 9 nucleotides line up with TRBD2. Germline loops: CDR1 SGHTA, CDR2 FQGNSA. The CDR3 sequence is 16 residues long. V shed 0 bases and J 4 bases; nucleotides not matched to a gene: 7.